The rows below give T cell receptor beta chains drawn from one sample of a study of T-cell memory formation after mild COVID-19. Each CDR3 protein gets one entry after TCRdb re-called the 5' RACE reads with MiXCR. The table lists 190,000 or so distinct CDR3 sequences, about a fifth of them singletons. The sample was PBMCs or a T cell subset sorted from them (not recorded which). The receptors were gathered from an adult woman who had mild COVID-19 (a few samples of this study predate the infection). Cell type and time point are not known. Both conserved end residues are part of each CDR3. The order of the fields is V gene, clone size, J gene, D gene, CDR3 protein, CDR3 DNA. A D gene is named only where the DNA matches it firmly. Clone size is not always given. Where it is, it says once, few, many or a class for expanded clones.

V: TRBV7-9; size: few; J: TRBJ2-1; D: TRBD2; CDR3: CASSLARGGLNEQFF; DNA: TGTGCCAGCAGCTTGGCGCGGGGGGGCCTTAATGAGCAGTTCTTC
V: TRBV6-5; size: NA; J: TRBJ1-5; D: NA; CDR3: CASSHGSNQPQHF; DNA: TGTGCCAGCAGTCACGGGAGCAATCAGCCCCAGCATTTT
V: TRBV15; size: NA; J: TRBJ2-7; D: NA; CDR3: CATSSGRGYEQYF; DNA: TGTGCCACCAGCAGCGGACGGGGGTACGAGCAGTACTTC
V: TRBV7-8; size: few; J: TRBJ2-1; D: TRBD2; CDR3: CASSLLAGADNEQFF; DNA: TGTGCCAGCAGCTTACTAGCGGGGGCCGACAATGAGCAGTTCTTC
V: TRBV4-1; size: few; J: TRBJ2-1; D: TRBD2; CDR3: CASSPPASGGVSSYNEQFF; DNA: TGCGCCAGCAGCCCCCCGGCTAGCGGGGGAGTAAGCTCCTACAATGAGCAGTTCTTC
V: TRBV15; size: NA; J: TRBJ1-1; D: NA; CDR3: CATSPRAGDEAFF; DNA: TGTGCCACCAGCCCCCGGGCAGGGGATGAAGCTTTCTTT
V: TRBV7-6; size: NA; J: TRBJ2-1; D: NA; CDR3: CASSLVNREQFF; DNA: TGTGCCAGCAGCTTAGTCAATCGGGAGCAGTTCTTC
V: TRBV4-1; size: few; J: TRBJ2-5; D: TRBD1; CDR3: CASSRDRGSREETQYF; DNA: TGCGCCAGCAGCCGTGACAGGGGATCAAGGGAAGAGACCCAGTACTTC
V: TRBV7-9; size: few; J: TRBJ2-4; D: TRBD2; CDR3: CASSLLGIQGTLAALAKNIQYF; DNA: TGTGCCAGCAGCTTATTGGGGATTCAAGGGACGCTAGCGGCTCTAGCCAAAAACATTCAGTACTTC
V: TRBV30; size: NA; J: TRBJ2-3; D: NA; CDR3: CAWNGLGLRLADTQYF; DNA: TGTGCCTGGAATGGGCTGGGGCTACGGCTCGCAGATACGCAGTATTTT
V: TRBV7-8; size: few; J: TRBJ2-1; D: NA; CDR3: CASTPLAPGILNEQFF; DNA: TGTGCCAGCACCCCCTTAGCCCCAGGGATCCTCAATGAGCAGTTCTTC
V: TRBV7-9; size: NA; J: TRBJ2-7; D: NA; CDR3: CASSSSTLQGLDYEQYF; DNA: TGTGCCAGCAGCTCGTCAACCCTCCAGGGGCTTGACTACGAGCAGTACTTC
V: TRBV7-6; size: NA; J: TRBJ2-1; D: NA; CDR3: CASSLANEGEQFF; DNA: TGTGCCAGCAGCTTAGCGAACGAGGGGGAGCAGTTCTTC
V: TRBV5-1; size: few; J: TRBJ1-4; D: NA; CDR3: CASSLDTAAATNEKLFF; DNA: TGCGCCAGCAGCTTGGACACCGCAGCGGCAACTAATGAAAAACTGTTTTTT
V: TRBV4-1; size: few; J: TRBJ2-2; D: NA; CDR3: CASSAQGIPGELFF; DNA: TGCGCCAGCAGCGCACAGGGAATTCCCGGGGAGCTGTTTTTT
V: TRBV11-1; size: NA; J: TRBJ1-2; D: NA; CDR3: CASSLPGTGHGYTF; DNA: TGTGCCAGCAGCTTACCCGGGACGGGACATGGCTACACCTTC
V: TRBV7-9; size: NA; J: TRBJ2-7; D: TRBD2; CDR3: CASSLTGSGGEQYF; DNA: TGTGCCAGCAGCTTAACCGGGTCGGGGGGCGAGCAGTACTTC
V: TRBV4-3; size: few; J: TRBJ2-7; D: NA; CDR3: CASAPETGREQYF; DNA: TGCGCCAGCGCGCCGGAGACAGGGAGGGAGCAGTACTTC
V: TRBV4-1; size: NA; J: TRBJ2-5; D: TRBD2; CDR3: CASSQHLAGKETQYF; DNA: TGCGCCAGCAGCCAACATCTAGCGGGAAAAGAGACCCAGTACTTC
V: TRBV13; size: few; J: TRBJ2-3; D: NA; CDR3: CASSSAGYTDTQYF; DNA: TGTGCCAGCAGCTCAGCCGGCTACACAGATACGCAGTATTTT
V: TRBV18; size: few; J: TRBJ2-2; D: NA; CDR3: CASSIQRTGELFF; DNA: TGTGCCAGCTCCATTCAGAGAACCGGGGAGCTGTTTTTT
V: TRBV5-1; size: many; J: TRBJ2-7; D: TRBD2; CDR3: CASSLGLAGIYEQYF; DNA: TGCGCCAGCAGCTTGGGACTAGCGGGGATCTACGAGCAGTACTTC
V: TRBV5-1; size: few; J: TRBJ2-1; D: TRBD2; CDR3: CASSLHGGSSNEQFF; DNA: TGCGCCAGCAGCTTGCATGGCGGGAGTAGCAATGAGCAGTTCTTC
V: TRBV5-8; size: NA; J: TRBJ1-3; D: NA; CDR3: CASSQMGSSGNTIYF; DNA: TGTGCCAGCAGCCAAATGGGCAGCTCTGGAAACACCATATATTTT
V: TRBV7-9; size: NA; J: TRBJ1-3; D: TRBD1; CDR3: CASSSGQGFESSSGNTIYF; DNA: TGTGCCAGCAGCTCCGGACAGGGTTTCGAATCGAGCTCTGGAAACACCATATATTTT
V: TRBV7-8; size: few; J: TRBJ1-1; D: NA; CDR3: CASSPLRGINTEAFF; DNA: TGTGCCAGCAGCCCCTTAAGGGGGATTAACACTGAAGCTTTCTTT
V: TRBV12-3/TRBV12-4; size: few; J: TRBJ1-1; D: NA; CDR3: CASSFGDSEAFF; DNA: TGTGCCAGCAGTTTCGGGGATTCTGAAGCTTTCTTT
V: TRBV29-1; size: few; J: TRBJ1-5; D: NA; CDR3: CSVGGAGNQPQHF; DNA: TGCAGCGTTGGAGGGGCCGGCAATCAGCCCCAGCATTTT
V: TRBV4-1; size: NA; J: TRBJ1-2; D: TRBD1; CDR3: CASSPERDRSYGYTF; DNA: TGCGCCAGCAGCCCGGAGAGGGACAGGTCATACGGCTACACCTTC
V: TRBV10-3; size: NA; J: TRBJ2-4; D: NA; CDR3: CAISAETTLAKNIQYF; DNA: TGTGCCATCAGTGCTGAGACAACGCTAGCCAAAAACATTCAGTACTTC
V: TRBV11-2; size: few; J: TRBJ2-1; D: TRBD2; CDR3: CASSLDWLAGGEQFF; DNA: TGTGCCAGCAGCTTAGATTGGCTAGCGGGCGGGGAGCAGTTCTTC
V: TRBV9; size: NA; J: TRBJ2-2; D: NA; CDR3: CASSLETSLNTGELFF; DNA: TGTGCCAGCAGCTTGGAGACAAGTCTGAACACCGGGGAGCTGTTTTTT
V: TRBV6-1; size: NA; J: TRBJ1-2; D: TRBD1; CDR3: CASSEHTGTGAYGYTF; DNA: TGTGCCAGCAGTGAACACACGGGGACAGGGGCCTATGGCTACACCTTC
V: TRBV12-3/TRBV12-4; size: NA; J: TRBJ2-2; D: TRBD2; CDR3: CASSTTSGRTGELFF; DNA: TGTGCCAGCAGTACTACTAGCGGGAGGACCGGGGAGCTGTTTTTT
V: TRBV19; size: few; J: TRBJ2-7; D: TRBD1; CDR3: CASRRPGTGYSEQYF; DNA: TGTGCCAGTAGGAGGCCCGGGACAGGGTATTCCGAGCAGTACTTC
V: TRBV7-9; size: few; J: TRBJ2-1; D: TRBD2; CDR3: CASSSLTSGSSYNEQFF; DNA: TGTGCCAGCAGCTCGCTTACTAGCGGGAGCTCCTACAATGAGCAGTTCTTC
V: TRBV7-9; size: few; J: TRBJ2-7; D: NA; CDR3: CASSLGRGEQYF; DNA: TGTGCCAGCAGCTTAGGGCGCGGCGAGCAGTACTTC
V: TRBV4-2; size: NA; J: TRBJ1-1; D: TRBD1; CDR3: CASSLRQGQNTEAFF; DNA: TGTGCCAGCAGCTTACGACAGGGACAGAACACTGAAGCTTTCTTT
V: TRBV7-9; size: many; J: TRBJ1-2; D: NA; CDR3: CASSRDNYGYTF; DNA: TGTGCCAGCAGCCGGGACAACTATGGCTACACCTTC
V: TRBV29-1; size: NA; J: TRBJ1-2; D: NA; CDR3: CSALTGDIYGYTF; DNA: TGCAGCGCTCTGACAGGTGACATCTATGGCTACACCTTC
V: TRBV19; size: once; J: TRBJ1-6; D: NA; CDR3: CASSSSPGPNSPLHF; DNA: TGTGCCAGTAGTTCATCCCCGGGACCGAATTCACCCCTCCACTTT
V: TRBV20-1; size: few; J: TRBJ2-2; D: TRBD2; CDR3: CSARAGGRDTGELFF; DNA: TGCAGTGCTAGAGCGGGGGGGAGGGACACCGGGGAGCTGTTTTTT
V: TRBV20-1; size: few; J: TRBJ2-1; D: TRBD2; CDR3: CSARDLASGINEQFF; DNA: TGCAGTGCTAGAGATCTGGCTAGCGGTATAAATGAGCAGTTCTTC
V: TRBV27; size: NA; J: TRBJ1-4; D: NA; CDR3: CASSPGTVNEKLFF; DNA: TGTGCCAGCAGTCCCGGGACGGTGAATGAAAAACTGTTTTTT
V: TRBV24-1; size: few; J: TRBJ2-7; D: TRBD1; CDR3: CATSAGGLYEQYF; DNA: TGTGCCACCAGCGCAGGGGGCCTGTACGAGCAGTACTTC
V: TRBV7-3; size: few; J: TRBJ2-1; D: NA; CDR3: CASSPHPGGYGNEQFF; DNA: TGTGCCAGCAGCCCCCACCCTGGGGGGTACGGCAATGAGCAGTTCTTC
V: TRBV7-9; size: many; J: TRBJ2-7; D: TRBD2; CDR3: CASSPHSGGYEQYF; DNA: TGTGCCAGCAGCCCCCATTCGGGAGGCTACGAGCAGTACTTC
V: TRBV7-3; size: NA; J: TRBJ2-3; D: TRBD2; CDR3: CASSSTSGKPDTQYF; DNA: TGTGCCAGCAGCTCGACTAGCGGGAAGCCAGATACGCAGTATTTT
V: TRBV14; size: NA; J: TRBJ2-7; D: NA; CDR3: CASSQDLLAYEQYF; DNA: TGTGCCAGCAGCCAAGATCTACTGGCCTACGAGCAGTACTTC
V: TRBV6-1; size: NA; J: TRBJ2-1; D: TRBD1; CDR3: CASRPRQGALNEQFF; DNA: TGTGCCAGCAGGCCCCGGCAGGGGGCTCTGAATGAGCAGTTCTTC
V: TRBV20-1; size: NA; J: TRBJ2-3; D: TRBD2; CDR3: CSATSSGGPTDTQYF; DNA: TGCAGTGCTACCTCTAGCGGGGGGCCCACAGATACGCAGTATTTT
V: TRBV27; size: few; J: TRBJ2-4; D: NA; CDR3: CASGRGNIQYF; DNA: TGTGCCAGCGGCCGAGGAAACATTCAGTACTTC
V: TRBV5-5; size: NA; J: TRBJ2-7; D: TRBD1; CDR3: CASSLIPETGTYEQYF; DNA: TGTGCCAGCAGCCTGATTCCCGAGACAGGGACCTACGAGCAGTACTTC